Included here is one T cell receptor beta chain sequence, with context. No antigen is known for it. PCR employed 60 Vbeta and 13 Jbeta primers. Assay: immunoSEQ multiplex PCR; the TCRdb copy retains only in-frame clones and omits some. The sample includes 89,000 or so clones, around 74% of them seen just once. These data come from a study of cytomegalovirus exposure and HLA in healthy donors. Whole-study results and caveats: Later analysis demonstrated an association between a missense DCLRE1C variant and TCR beta V- and J-gene trimming. Earlier results showed most TCR beta V segments being productive about 90% or about 30% of the time.

The CDR3 covers 14 residues. In germline, CDR1 is SGHDT, CDR2 YYEEEE. Trimming stripped 4 bases from V and 0 bases from J, with 10 bases between. The chain carries TRBV5-6 and TRBJ1-2; possible D gene TRBD1, 6 bases. The sequenced sample consisted of PBMCs. This clonotype was sampled from a boy aged 5-17 years in good health and CMV-seronegative. In DNA, the CDR3 is TGTGCCAGCAGCAATAGGGGGACTAACTATGGCTACACCTTC. This gives the protein CASSNRGTNYGYTF.